These T cell receptor beta chains were read from a single sample in a study of CD8+CD57+ T cells in acquired aplastic anemia. TCRdb reprocessed the reads via MiXCR and lists one record per CDR3 protein. The table includes roughly 250,000 distinct CDR3 sequences, roughly half detected once. The specimen was sorted CD4+, CD8+, or CD8+CD57+ T cells (not recorded which) from PBMCs. The receptors here all came from a human donor with aplastic anemia. The CDR3 runs from the conserved cysteine through the conserved F or W.

cdr3_length	j_call	v_call	cdr3_aa
13	TRBJ1-1	TRBV29-1	CSVERDSNTEAFF
12	TRBJ2-5	TRBV19	CASSKAQETQYF
19	TRBJ2-1	TRBV6-4	CASSLIGSEDTSSYNEQFF
13	TRBJ1-2	TRBV7-2	CASSPGAVAGYTF
15	TRBJ2-5	TRBV19	CASSMIQGIQETQYF
16	TRBJ2-2	TRBV5-6	CASSLRNRGRTGELFF
13	TRBJ1-1	TRBV6-5	CASSLRGQSEAFF
17	TRBJ2-7	TRBV7-9	CASSSNQAAGSPYEQYF
13	TRBJ2-7	TRBV14	CASSPPRGPEQYF
20	TRBJ2-2	TRBV10-3	CAISPTVLNDRGPGTGELFF
13	TRBJ2-7	TRBV7-2	CASSSVGTYEQYF
14	TRBJ1-1	TRBV6-5	CASSSQLTGTEAFF
12	TRBJ2-7	TRBV20-1	CSARGSNYEQYF
15	TRBJ1-1	TRBV6-1	CASTKISTGRTEAFF
18	TRBJ2-3	TRBV20-1	CSAEDRAASTRSTDTQYF
19	TRBJ1-4	TRBV7-6	CASSDSTGGFSWSNEKLFF
15	TRBJ2-3	TRBV5-1	CASSLERRSTDTQYF
15	TRBJ2-7	TRBV5-4	CASSLFAGGSYEQYF
17	TRBJ2-5	TRBV10-3	CAISESRDRGLQETQYF
15	TRBJ1-5	TRBV19	CASNRWTEGNQPQHF
12	TRBJ1-6	TRBV28	CASSFVGATLHF
15	TRBJ1-2	TRBV20-1	CSARVSPGINYGYTF
17	TRBJ1-3	TRBV25-1	CASSAAGSYHSGNTIYF
13	TRBJ1-1	TRBV29-1	CSVGTGFGTEAFF
14	TRBJ1-5	TRBV6-5	CASSYSSGVRPQHF
15	TRBJ2-7	TRBV7-2	CASSHPDGPLSEQYF
14	TRBJ2-1	TRBV27	CASSLSPGGNEQFF
17	TRBJ1-6	TRBV19	CASSIRAVGGYNSPLHF
14	TRBJ1-6	TRBV2	CASSEYRGWSPLHF
15	TRBJ2-6	TRBV12-3/TRBV12-4	CASSLGPSGANVLTF
14	TRBJ2-7	TRBV6-5	CASRRQGILDEQYF
17	TRBJ2-1	TRBV20-1	CSARQGLAIFGYNEQFF
14	TRBJ2-1	TRBV20-1	CSAGSGVAYNEQFF
16	TRBJ2-3	TRBV15	CATSTELERAGDTQYF
15	TRBJ2-7	TRBV12-3/TRBV12-4	CASSPLGGGHYEQYF
16	TRBJ1-5	TRBV7-9	CASSLAVAGLGQPQHF
13	TRBJ1-2	TRBV14	CASSPYGNYGYTF
13	TRBJ2-7	TRBV25-1	CASRETGVGEQYF
13	TRBJ1-5	TRBV10-1	CATGQGANQPQHF
17	TRBJ1-6	TRBV19	CASSKFGGLSGNSPLHF